A single sample gave rise to the 9 T cell receptor beta chains below, sequenced in a study of identifying expanded T cells in peripheral blood. Method: immunoSEQ multiplex PCR; TCRdb's copy keeps in-frame clones and lacks some. Counted here are approximately 100,000 clones, 70% to 90% occurring once; the ten biggest clones make up approximately 17%. The sample consisted of blood. The receptors were gathered from a person aged 18 to 75 in good health.

A note on this clone: The same CDR3 can be traced to other DNA sequences in this sample. This sequence joins TRBV18 and TRBJ2-5, with D hard to call. Germline CDR1 reads KGHSH; CDR2 reads LQKENI. There are 13 residues in the CDR3. Trimming pared 3 bases from V and 4 bases from J, leaving 9 bases between. In DNA, the CDR3 is TGTGCCAGCTCACCGCAAGGATTAGAGACCCAGTACTTC. Translation gives CASSPQGLETQYF.

This chain links TRBV5-4 with TRBJ1-2; possible D gene TRBD1, 6 bases. Germline V gene data show CDR1 as SGHNT and CDR2 as YYREEE (reference sequence). Trimming shortened V by 4 bases and J by 3 bases, and 13 bases separated the two germline ends. This CDR3 region has 14 residues. CDR3 sequence reads: CASSQVRTDYGYTF. CDR3 nucleotides: TGTGCCAGCAGCCAAGTGAGGACAGACTATGGCTACACCTTC.

V is TRBV4-3 and J is TRBJ2-7; 7 bases are shared with TRBD2. Germline CDR1 and CDR2: LGHNA and YSLEER. This CDR3 region has 16 residues. V gave up 0 bases and J gave up 0 bases; unmatched junction bases: 5. CDR3: CASSQDLGGSSYEQYF. The CDR3 DNA is TGCGCCAGCAGCCAAGATCTGGGGGGGAGCTCCTACGAGCAGTACTTC.

The DNA of the CDR3 is TGTGCCAGCAGCGGCTCAGTTCAAAGTCGGACCTACGAGCAGTACTTC. Its translation is CASSGSVQSRTYEQYF. The chain has TRBV9 and TRBJ2-7; D uncertain. CDR3 length: 16 amino acids. V lost 3 bases and J lost 2, with 18 bases in between. The germline gives CDR1 SGDLS, CDR2 YYNGEE.

The chain recombines TRBV7-9 with TRBJ2-3; 10 bases are shared with TRBD1. This CDR3 has 12 residues. V dropped 5 bases and J dropped 14; count of bases not matched to a gene: 7. Germline loops: CDR1 SEHNR, CDR2 FQNEAQ (reference sequence). The CDR3, as DNA: TGTGCCAGCAGCCCCGGGGACAGGGGTCGGTATTTT. Translation: CASSPGDRGRYF.

This chain connects TRBV5-6 to TRBJ1-6; TRBD1 agrees at 9 bases. V lost 2 bases and J lost 1; bases outside the gene matches: 7. This CDR3 comprises 18 residues. Germline-derived CDR1 and CDR2 are SGHDT and YYEEEE. The CDR3 loop is CASSFGQGLGSYNSPLHF. The CDR3 DNA reads as TGTGCCAGCAGCTTTGGACAGGGGTTAGGATCCTATAATTCACCCCTCCACTTT.

The rearrangement links TRBV2 to TRBJ2-2, with D possibly called TRBD1 or TRBD2 (6 bases each). CDR3 length: 15 residues. The V end lost 7 bases, the J end lost 4 bases, and 16 bases lay between the germline ends. Germline V gene lookup returns CDR1 SNHLY and CDR2 FYNNEI. The CDR3 spells CASKAGGEGTGELFF. The CDR3 DNA follows: TGTGCCAGCAAAGCCGGGGGCGAGGGCACCGGGGAGCTGTTTTTT.

This chain uses TRBV7-9 with TRBJ2-7; 15 bases map to TRBD2. The CDR3 runs to 19 residues. Germline CDR1 SEHNR, CDR2 FQNEAQ (reference sequence). The V gene end was trimmed by 4 bases and the J gene end by 3 bases; junction bases not matched to a gene: 13. The CDR3 protein is CASSSQTRGLAGGHYEQYF. CDR3 DNA: TGTGCCAGCAGCTCGCAAACGCGGGGACTAGCGGGGGGACACTACGAGCAGTACTTC.

The chain uses TRBV2 and TRBJ2-5, with TRBD2 as a possible D gene (5 bases). Trimming left V 4 bases short and J 2 bases short, with 8 bases between. Germline V gives CDR1 SNHLY, CDR2 FYNNEI. CDR3 length: 13 amino acids. This CDR3 is CASSGELQETQYF. The CDR3 nucleotides are TGTGCCAGCAGTGGGGAGCTTCAAGAGACCCAGTACTTC.